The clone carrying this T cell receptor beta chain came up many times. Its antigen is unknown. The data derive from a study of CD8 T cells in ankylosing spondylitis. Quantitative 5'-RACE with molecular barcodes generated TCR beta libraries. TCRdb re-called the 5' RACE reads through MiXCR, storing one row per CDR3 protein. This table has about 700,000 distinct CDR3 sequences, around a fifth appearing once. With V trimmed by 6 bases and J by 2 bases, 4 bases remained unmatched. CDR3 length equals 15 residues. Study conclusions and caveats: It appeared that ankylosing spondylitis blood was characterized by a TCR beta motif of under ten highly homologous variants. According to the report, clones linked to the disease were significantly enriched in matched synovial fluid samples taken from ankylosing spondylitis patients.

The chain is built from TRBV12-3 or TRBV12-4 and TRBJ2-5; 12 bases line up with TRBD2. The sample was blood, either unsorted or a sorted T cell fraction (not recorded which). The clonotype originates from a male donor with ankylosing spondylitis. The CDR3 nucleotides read TGTGCCAGCAGCCTGGGGACTAGCGGGCAAGAGACCCAGTACTTC. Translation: CASSLGTSGQETQYF.